This note documents a single T cell receptor beta chain sequence. The table came from immunoSEQ multiplex PCR; TCRdb's copy has only in-frame clones and leaves some out. The profile shows about 46,000 clones, roughly 88% of them singletons. This CDR3 spans 17 amino acids. Germline V gives CDR1 MNHEY, CDR2 SMNVEV (reference sequence). V lost 6 bases to trimming and J lost 7 bases, with 27 bases between them. The sample originates from a study of OX40 agonist ivuxolimab in advanced cancers. This clonotype was obtained from an adult with an advanced solid tumor such as melanoma, head and neck, liver or kidney cancer. The rearrangement joins TRBV27 to TRBJ2-5; D is perhaps TRBD1 (6 bases). Sequences were derived from CD4+ or CD8+ T cells sorted from blood, sampled in a trial of the OX40 agonist ivuxolimab. The CDR3 DNA sequence: TGTGCCAGCAGGCGCGCCAGAGGGGACACCGGAGGTGGGACCCAGTACTTC. Translated: CASRRARGDTGGGTQYF.